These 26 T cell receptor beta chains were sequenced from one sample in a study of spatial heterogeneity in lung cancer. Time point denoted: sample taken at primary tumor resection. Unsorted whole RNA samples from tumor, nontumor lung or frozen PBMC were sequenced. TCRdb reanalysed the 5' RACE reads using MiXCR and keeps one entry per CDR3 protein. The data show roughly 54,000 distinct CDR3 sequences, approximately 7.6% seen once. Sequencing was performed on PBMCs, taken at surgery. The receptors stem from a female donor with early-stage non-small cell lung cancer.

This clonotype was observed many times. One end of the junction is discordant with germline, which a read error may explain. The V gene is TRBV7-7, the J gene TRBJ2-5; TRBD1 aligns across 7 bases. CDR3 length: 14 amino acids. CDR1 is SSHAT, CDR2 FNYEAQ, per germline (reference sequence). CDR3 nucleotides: TGTGCTAGCAGTCCCGACAGGGTTGGAGAGACCCAGTACTTC. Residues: CASSPDRVGETQYF.

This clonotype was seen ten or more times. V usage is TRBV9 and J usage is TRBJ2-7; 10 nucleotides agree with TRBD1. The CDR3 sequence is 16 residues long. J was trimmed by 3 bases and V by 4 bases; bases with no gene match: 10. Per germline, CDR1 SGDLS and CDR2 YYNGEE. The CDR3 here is CASSPAGQGGFYEQYF. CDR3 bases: TGTGCCAGCAGCCCCGCAGGACAGGGGGGTTTCTACGAGCAGTACTTC.

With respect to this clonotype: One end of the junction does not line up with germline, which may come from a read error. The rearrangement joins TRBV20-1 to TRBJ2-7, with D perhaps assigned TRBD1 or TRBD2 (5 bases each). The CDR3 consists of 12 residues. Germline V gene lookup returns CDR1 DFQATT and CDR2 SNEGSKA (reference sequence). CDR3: CSASSGDREQCF. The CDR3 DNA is TGCAGTGCTAGTTCTGGGGACCGCGAGCAGTGCTTC.

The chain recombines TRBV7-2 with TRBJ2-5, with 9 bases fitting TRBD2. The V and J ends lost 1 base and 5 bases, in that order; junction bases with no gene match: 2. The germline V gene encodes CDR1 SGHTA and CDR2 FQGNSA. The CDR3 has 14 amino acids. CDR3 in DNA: TGTGCCAGCAGCTTAGATAGCGGGGGCGAGACCCAGTACTTC. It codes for CASSLDSGGETQYF.

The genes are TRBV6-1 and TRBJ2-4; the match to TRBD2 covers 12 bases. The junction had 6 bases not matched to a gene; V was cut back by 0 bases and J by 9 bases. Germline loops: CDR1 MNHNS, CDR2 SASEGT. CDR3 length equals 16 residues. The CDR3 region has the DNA TGTGCCAGCAGTGAAGCGGCTAGCGGGGGGGCTCTCATTCAGTACTTC. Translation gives CASSEAASGGALIQYF.

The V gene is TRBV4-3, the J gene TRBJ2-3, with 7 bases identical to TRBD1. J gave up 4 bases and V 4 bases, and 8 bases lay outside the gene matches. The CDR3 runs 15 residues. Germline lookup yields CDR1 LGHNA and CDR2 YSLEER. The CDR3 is CASSRRQGQADTQYF. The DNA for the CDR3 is TGCGCCAGCAGCCGCAGACAGGGCCAGGCAGATACGCAGTATTTT.

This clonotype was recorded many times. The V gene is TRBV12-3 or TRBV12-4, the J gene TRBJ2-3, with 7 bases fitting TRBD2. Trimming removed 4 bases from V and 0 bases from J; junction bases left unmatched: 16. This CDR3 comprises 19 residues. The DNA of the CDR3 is TGTGCCAGCAGTTACCTACGGCAAACGGGGGGAGCTAGCACAGATACGCAGTATTTT. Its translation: CASSYLRQTGGASTDTQYF.

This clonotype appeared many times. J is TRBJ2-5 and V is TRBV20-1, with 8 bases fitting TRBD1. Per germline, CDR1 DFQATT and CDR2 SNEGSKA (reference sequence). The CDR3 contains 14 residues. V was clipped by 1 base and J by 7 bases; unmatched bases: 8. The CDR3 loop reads CSARGVQGVTTQYF. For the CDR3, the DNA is TGCAGTGCTAGAGGGGTACAGGGGGTGACGACCCAGTACTTC.

The CDR3, as DNA: TGTGCCAGCAGCAAATTGTGCCCGGGCTGGGGGCGCCGCCACGAGCAGTACTTC. Amino acid sequence: CASSKLCPGWGRRHEQYF. The chain uses TRBV21-1 and TRBJ2-7; TRBD1, as called in the table, went unchecked against the DNA. TRBV21-1 constitutes a pseudogene. The CDR3 sequence is 18 residues long.

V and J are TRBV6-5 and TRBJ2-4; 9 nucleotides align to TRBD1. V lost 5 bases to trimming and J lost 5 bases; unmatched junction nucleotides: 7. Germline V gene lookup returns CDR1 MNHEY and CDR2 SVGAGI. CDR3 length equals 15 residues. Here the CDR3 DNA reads TGTGCCAGCAGTGAACAGGGGGCATCGGAAAACATTCAGTACTTC. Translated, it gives CASSEQGASENIQYF.

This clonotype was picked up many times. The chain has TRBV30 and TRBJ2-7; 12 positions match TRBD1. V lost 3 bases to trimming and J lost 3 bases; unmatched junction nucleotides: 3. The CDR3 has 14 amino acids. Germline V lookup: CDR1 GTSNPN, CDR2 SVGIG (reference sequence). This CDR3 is CAWRGQGANYEQYF. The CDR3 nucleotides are TGTGCCTGGAGGGGACAGGGGGCGAACTACGAGCAGTACTTC.

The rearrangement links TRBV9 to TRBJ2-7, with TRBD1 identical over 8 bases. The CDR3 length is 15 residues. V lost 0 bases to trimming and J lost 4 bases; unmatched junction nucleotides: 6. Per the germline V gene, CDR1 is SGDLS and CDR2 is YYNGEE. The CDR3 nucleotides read TGTGCCAGCAGCGTAGATGCAGGGGGCTGGTACGAGCAGTACTTC. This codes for CASSVDAGGWYEQYF.

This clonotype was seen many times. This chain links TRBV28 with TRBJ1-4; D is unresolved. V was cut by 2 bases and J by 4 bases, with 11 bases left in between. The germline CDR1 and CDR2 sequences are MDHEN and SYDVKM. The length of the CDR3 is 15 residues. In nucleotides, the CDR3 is TGTGCCAGCAGTTTAGGGAAACAGATTAATGAAAAACTGTTTTTT. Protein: CASSLGKQINEKLFF.

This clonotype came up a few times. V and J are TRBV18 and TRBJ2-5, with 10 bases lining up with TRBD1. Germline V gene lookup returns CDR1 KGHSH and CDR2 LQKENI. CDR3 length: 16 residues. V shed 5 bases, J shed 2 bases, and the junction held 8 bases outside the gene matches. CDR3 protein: CASSIPGTGEQETQYF. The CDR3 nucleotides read TGTGCCAGCTCAATCCCCGGGACAGGGGAACAAGAGACCCAGTACTTC.

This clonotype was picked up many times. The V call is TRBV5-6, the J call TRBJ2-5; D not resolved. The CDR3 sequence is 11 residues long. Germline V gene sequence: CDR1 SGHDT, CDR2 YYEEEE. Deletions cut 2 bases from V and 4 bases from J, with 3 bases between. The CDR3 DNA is TGTGCCAGCAGCTTAGCAGAGACCCAGTACTTC. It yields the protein CASSLAETQYF.

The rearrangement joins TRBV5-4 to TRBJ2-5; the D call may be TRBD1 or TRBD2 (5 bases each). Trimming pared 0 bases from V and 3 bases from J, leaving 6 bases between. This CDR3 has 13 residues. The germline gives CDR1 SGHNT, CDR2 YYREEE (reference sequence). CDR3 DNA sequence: TGTGCCAGCAGCTTGGTGGGGGAAGAGACCCAGTACTTC. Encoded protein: CASSLVGEETQYF.

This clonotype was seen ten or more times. The CDR3 coding sequence is TGTGCCAGCAGCGCAAACGGGAATCAGCCCCAGCATTTT. Encoded protein: CASSANGNQPQHF. V and J are TRBV7-2 and TRBJ1-5; no reliable D call. CDR1 and CDR2 from the germline V gene are SGHTA and FQGNSA. V lost 5 bases and J lost 4, with 9 bases in between. CDR3 length: 13 residues.

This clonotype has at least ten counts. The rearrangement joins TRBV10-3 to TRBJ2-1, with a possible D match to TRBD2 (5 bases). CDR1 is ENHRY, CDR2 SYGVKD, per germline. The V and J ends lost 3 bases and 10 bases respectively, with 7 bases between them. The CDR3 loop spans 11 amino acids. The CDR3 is CAISEVAEQFF. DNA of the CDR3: TGTGCCATCAGTGAAGTAGCGGAGCAGTTCTTC.

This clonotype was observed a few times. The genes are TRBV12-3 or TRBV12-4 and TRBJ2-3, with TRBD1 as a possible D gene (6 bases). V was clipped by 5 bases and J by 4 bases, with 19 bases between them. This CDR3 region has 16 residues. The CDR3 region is CASSPFGRGYADTQYF. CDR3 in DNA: TGTGCCAGCAGTCCGTTTGGTAGGGGGTATGCAGATACGCAGTATTTT.

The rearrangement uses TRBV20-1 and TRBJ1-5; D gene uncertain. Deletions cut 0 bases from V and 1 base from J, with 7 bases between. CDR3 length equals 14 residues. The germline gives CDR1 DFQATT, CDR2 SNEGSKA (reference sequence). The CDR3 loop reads CSARDPESNQPQHF. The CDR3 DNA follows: TGCAGTGCTAGAGACCCGGAAAGCAATCAGCCCCAGCATTTT.

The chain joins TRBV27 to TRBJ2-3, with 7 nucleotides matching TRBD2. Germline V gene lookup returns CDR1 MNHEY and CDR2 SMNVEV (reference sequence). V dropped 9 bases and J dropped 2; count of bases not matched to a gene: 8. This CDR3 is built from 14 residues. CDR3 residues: CASRKRGTTDTQYF. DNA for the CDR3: TGTGCCAGTCGGAAGCGGGGCACCACAGATACGCAGTATTTT.

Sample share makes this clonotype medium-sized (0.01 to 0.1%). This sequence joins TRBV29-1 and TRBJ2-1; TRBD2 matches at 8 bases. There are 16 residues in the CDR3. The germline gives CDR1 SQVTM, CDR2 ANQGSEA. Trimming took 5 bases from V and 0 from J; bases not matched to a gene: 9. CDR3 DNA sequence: TGCAGCGTTCCCGGGGTAGCGGGACCCTCCTACAATGAGCAGTTCTTC. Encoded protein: CSVPGVAGPSYNEQFF.

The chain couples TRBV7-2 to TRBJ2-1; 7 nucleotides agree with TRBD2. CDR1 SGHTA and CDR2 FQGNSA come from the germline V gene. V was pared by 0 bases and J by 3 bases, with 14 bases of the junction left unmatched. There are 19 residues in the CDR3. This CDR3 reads CASSLARSASGPRYNEQFF. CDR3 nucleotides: TGTGCCAGCAGCTTAGCTAGGTCGGCTAGCGGACCTCGCTACAATGAGCAGTTCTTC.

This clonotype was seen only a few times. The CDR3 region has the DNA TGCAGCGTTGTAATGAGCGGGGGGGCAGCTGAGCAGTTCTTC. It specifies CSVVMSGGAAEQFF. The rearrangement links TRBV29-1 to TRBJ2-1, with 10 bases matching TRBD2. Germline V CDR1 and CDR2: SQVTM, ANQGSEA. This CDR3 spans 14 amino acids. After removal of 4 bases from V and 9 bases from J, the junction contained 9 bases not matched to a gene.

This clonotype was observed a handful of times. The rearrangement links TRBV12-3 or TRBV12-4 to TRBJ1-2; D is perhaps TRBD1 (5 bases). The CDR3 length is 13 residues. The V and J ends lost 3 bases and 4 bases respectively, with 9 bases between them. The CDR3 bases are TGTGCCAGCAGTTTGGGACCCAGCTATGGCTACACCTTC. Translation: CASSLGPSYGYTF.

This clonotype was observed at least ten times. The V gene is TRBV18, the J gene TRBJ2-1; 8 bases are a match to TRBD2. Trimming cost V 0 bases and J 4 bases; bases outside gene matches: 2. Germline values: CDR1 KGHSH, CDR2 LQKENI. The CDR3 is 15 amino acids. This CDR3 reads CASSPPQRGYNEQFF. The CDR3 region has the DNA TGTGCCAGCTCACCACCCCAGCGGGGGTACAATGAGCAGTTCTTC.